This T cell receptor beta chain was obtained from a study of cytomegalovirus exposure and HLA in healthy donors. Vbeta (60) and Jbeta (13) primers were used in the PCR. The assay was immunoSEQ multiplex PCR, and TCRdb's table has in-frame clones only and misses some. The sample includes 130,000 or so clones, 75% to 90% seen only once; the top ten take about 7%. The CDR3 covers 16 residues. V dropped 1 base and J dropped 1 base, with 13 bases sitting between them. The germline CDR1 and CDR2 sequences are MGHRA and YSYEKL. This TCR came from a woman aged 25-40 years in good health and CMV-seropositive. Sequenced sample: PBMCs. The chain joins TRBV4-1 to TRBJ1-1; D remains ambiguous. CDR3 sequence reads: CASSQVGSLPNTEAFF. The CDR3 nucleotides are TGCGCCAGCAGCCAAGTAGGGAGTCTCCCGAACACTGAAGCTTTCTTT.